The clone carrying this TCR beta chain was observed many times. Its antigen is currently unknown. In making TCR beta libraries, quantitative 5'-RACE with molecular barcodes was used. TCRdb reprocessed the 5' RACE reads via MiXCR and lists one record per CDR3 protein. The sample shows 800,000 to 900,000 distinct CDR3 sequences, approximately 12% of them seen only once. The data were taken from a study of CD8 T cells in ankylosing spondylitis. General study results and limits: Reactive arthritis synovial fluid and blood previously showed some of these motif variants. Disease-associated clonotypes exhibited CD8+ identity and were relatively infrequent in peripheral blood. A TCR beta motif made of about 8 highly homologous variants seemed typical of ankylosing spondylitis blood. There was reportedly significant enrichment of clones that were disease-linked in matched ankylosing spondylitis synovial fluid.

Germline CDR1 is SGHTA and CDR2 is FQGNSA. Trimming removed 3 bases from V and 5 bases from J, with 12 bases in between. The CDR3 totals 14 residues. This receptor was identified in a male donor with ankylosing spondylitis. Sample: blood, either unsorted or a sorted T cell fraction (not recorded which). The chain employs TRBV7-2 and TRBJ2-3, with a weak D call TRBD2 (6 bases). The CDR3 bases are TGTGCCAGCAGCTTTTTTCGGGAGATAGATACGCAGTATTTT. Translation: CASSFFREIDTQYF.